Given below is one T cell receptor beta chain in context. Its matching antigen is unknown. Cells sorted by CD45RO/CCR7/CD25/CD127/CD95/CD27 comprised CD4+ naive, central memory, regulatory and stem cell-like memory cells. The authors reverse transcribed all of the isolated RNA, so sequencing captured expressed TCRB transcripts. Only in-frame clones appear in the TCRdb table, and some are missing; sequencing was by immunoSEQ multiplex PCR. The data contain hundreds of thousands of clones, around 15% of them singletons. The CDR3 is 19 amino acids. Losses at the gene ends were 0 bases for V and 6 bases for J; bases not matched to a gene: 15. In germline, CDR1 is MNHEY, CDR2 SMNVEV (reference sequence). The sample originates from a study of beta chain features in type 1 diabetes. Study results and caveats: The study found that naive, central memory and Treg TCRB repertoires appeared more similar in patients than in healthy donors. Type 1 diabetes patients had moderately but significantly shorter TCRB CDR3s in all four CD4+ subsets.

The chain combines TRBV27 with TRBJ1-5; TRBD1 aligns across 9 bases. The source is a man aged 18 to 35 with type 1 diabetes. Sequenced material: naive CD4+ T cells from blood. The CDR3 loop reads CASSLSMNRDRDLGQPQHF. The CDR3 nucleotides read TGTGCCAGCAGTTTATCGATGAACAGGGACAGGGACCTCGGTCAGCCCCAGCATTTT.